This T cell receptor beta chain is drawn from a study of blood T cell repertoires in COVID-19. Germline CDR1 reads SGHRS; CDR2 reads YFSETQ. V was pared by 4 bases and J by 10 bases, with 12 bases between. This CDR3 has 13 residues. This clone came up once. Assay: immunoSEQ multiplex PCR; the TCRdb copy retains only in-frame clones and omits some. The sample carries around 47,000 clones, 81% recorded once. The source is a woman aged 80 or over with COVID-19, enrolled during active disease. This chain links TRBV5-1 with TRBJ1-6, with D possibly being TRBD1 (5 bases). The sequencing sample was made of peripheral blood. The CDR3 reads CASSAGESSPLHF. CDR3 bases: TGCGCCAGCAGCGCGGGGGAATCGTCACCCCTCCACTTT.